The rows below give T cell receptor beta chains drawn from one sample of a study of CD8 T cells in ankylosing spondylitis. TCRdb reanalysed the 5' RACE reads using MiXCR and keeps one entry per CDR3 protein. Of about 150,000 distinct CDR3 sequences listed, approximately 44% are singletons. The sequenced material came from synovial fluid, either unsorted or a sorted T cell fraction (not recorded which). The receptors shown here come from a male donor with ankylosing spondylitis. CDR3s include the opening cysteine and the closing phenylalanine or tryptophan. Each record gives: D gene, J gene, clone size, V gene, CDR3 protein, CDR3 DNA. The D gene is left open where the match is weak. Clone size appears in some rows only: once, few, many, or a class for an expanded clone.

- TRBJ2-3 - TRBV7-8 CASSTTRDTQYF TGTGCCAGCAGCACCACGAGGGATACGCAGTATTTT
- TRBJ2-2 - TRBV29-1 CSVEAGRGVSFGELFF TGCAGCGTTGAAGCGGGCAGGGGTGTCTCGTTCGGGGAGCTGTTTTTT
- TRBJ1-2 - TRBV7-9 CASSSLGTSYGYTF TGTGCCAGCAGCTCCCTAGGGACGAGCTATGGCTACACCTTC
- TRBJ1-1 many TRBV25-1 CASSDRGGTEAFF TGTGCCAGCAGTGACCGCGGGGGCACTGAAGCTTTCTTT
- TRBJ2-1 - TRBV20-1 CSASLGSSYNEQFF TGCAGTGCTTCTTTGGGCAGCTCCTACAATGAGCAGTTCTTC
- TRBJ2-5 once TRBV10-3 CAISAVGWGETQYF TGTGCCATCAGTGCGGTGGGGTGGGGAGAGACCCAGTACTTC
TRBD2 TRBJ2-3 few TRBV4-3 CASSQGAGTSGSNTQYF TGCGCCAGCAGCCAAGGGGCCGGGACTAGCGGGAGTAATACGCAGTATTTT
- TRBJ2-1 few TRBV18 CASSPRTVQDSYNEQFF TGTGCCAGCTCACCGAGGACAGTACAAGATTCCTACAATGAGCAGTTCTTC
TRBD1 TRBJ1-2 few TRBV3-1 CASSQSDRDYGYTF TGTGCCAGCAGCCAATCGGACAGGGACTATGGCTACACCTTC
- TRBJ1-2 few TRBV5-1 CASSLDGYYGYTF TGCGCCAGCAGCTTGGACGGATACTATGGCTACACCTTC
- TRBJ1-6 - TRBV6-1 CASSEAQGIYSPLHF TGTGCCAGCAGTGAAGCGCAGGGTATATATTCACCCCTCCACTTT
TRBD1 TRBJ1-1 - TRBV12-3/TRBV12-4 CASSGYLPGQGMSEAFF TGTGCCAGCAGCGGCTACCTCCCGGGACAGGGGATGTCTGAAGCTTTCTTT
- TRBJ2-2 few TRBV5-1 CASSLCPHAGELFF TGCGCCAGCAGCTTGTGCCCTCATGCCGGGGAGCTGTTTTTT
- TRBJ2-1 few TRBV10-3 CAISELGDNEQFF TGTGCCATCAGTGAATTGGGCGACAATGAGCAGTTCTTC
TRBD1 TRBJ2-1 - TRBV7-9 CASSVTGTSGNEQFF TGTGCCAGCAGCGTGACAGGGACCTCCGGGAATGAGCAGTTCTTC
- TRBJ1-5 few TRBV5-6 CASRRPVGGTQPQHF TGTGCCAGCAGACGACCCGTCGGGGGTACTCAGCCCCAGCATTTT
- TRBJ2-7 - TRBV11-2 CASSSHYEQYF TGTGCCAGCAGCTCTCATTACGAGCAGTACTTC
TRBD2 TRBJ2-7 - TRBV2 CASRVLAGAYEQYF TGTGCCAGCAGGGTCCTAGCGGGGGCCTACGAGCAGTACTTC
- TRBJ2-7 - TRBV5-1 CASSPGQGLLEQYF TGCGCCAGCAGCCCCGGGCAGGGGCTGTTAGAGCAGTACTTC
TRBD1 TRBJ2-2 - TRBV11-2 CASSFTPGQGKAGELFF TGTGCCAGCAGCTTTACTCCGGGACAGGGGAAAGCCGGGGAGCTGTTTTTT
- TRBJ1-2 - TRBV2 CASSEWTSPEYGYTF TGTGCCAGCAGTGAATGGACCTCGCCAGAATATGGCTACACCTTC
- TRBJ2-2 - TRBV6-5 CASSYSTWRGATGELFF TGTGCCAGCAGTTACTCGACCTGGAGGGGGGCCACCGGGGAGCTGTTTTTT